This entry concerns a single T cell receptor (beta chain). This sample stems from a study of shared clonotypes between healthy human individuals. With V trimmed by 0 bases and J by 1 base, 4 bases remained unmatched. This CDR3 has 18 amino acids. The germline gives CDR1 SGHVS, CDR2 FNYEAQ. Assay used: immunoSEQ multiplex PCR; TCRdb lists only in-frame clones, some missing. Among 1,400,000 or so clones listed, 97% to 99% were seen once. The sequencing sample was made of naive CD4+ T cells sorted from blood. Subset of the sample: CD45RA+ positively selected. This clonotype was sampled from a young man in good health. V and J are TRBV7-6 and TRBJ2-7; 15 positions agree with TRBD2. CDR3 nucleotide sequence: TGTGCCAGCAGCTTAGCGAAGGGACTAGCGGGAGGTTCCTACGAGCAGTACTTC. It is translated as CASSLAKGLAGGSYEQYF. Full variable domain (rest looked up from reference TRBV7-6 and TRBJ2-7): GAGVSQSPRYKVTKRGQDVALRCDPISGHVSLYWYRQALGQGPEFLTYFNYEAQQDKSGLPNDRFSAERPEGSISTLTIQRTEQRDSAMYRCASSLAKGLAGGSYEQYFGPGTRLTVT.